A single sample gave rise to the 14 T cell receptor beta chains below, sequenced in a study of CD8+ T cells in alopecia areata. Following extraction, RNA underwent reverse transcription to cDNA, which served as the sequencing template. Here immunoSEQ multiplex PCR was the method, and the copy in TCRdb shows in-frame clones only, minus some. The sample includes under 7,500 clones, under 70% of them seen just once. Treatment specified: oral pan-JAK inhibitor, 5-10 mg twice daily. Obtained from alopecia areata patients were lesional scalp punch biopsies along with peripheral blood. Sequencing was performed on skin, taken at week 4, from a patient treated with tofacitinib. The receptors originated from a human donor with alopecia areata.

In DNA, the CDR3 is TGTGCCACTTCCACCAGGGGTGATCAGCCCCAGCATTTT. This sequence encodes CATSTRGDQPQHF. V usage is TRBV2 and J usage is TRBJ1-5; D might be TRBD1 (6 bases). The V end lost 10 bases, the J end lost 5 bases, and 15 bases lay between the germline ends. Per germline, CDR1 SNHLY and CDR2 FYNNEI. CDR3 length equals 13 residues.

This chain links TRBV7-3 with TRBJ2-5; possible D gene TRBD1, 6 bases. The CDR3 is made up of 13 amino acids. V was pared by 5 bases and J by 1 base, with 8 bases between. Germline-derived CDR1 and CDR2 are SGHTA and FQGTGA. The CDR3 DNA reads TGTGCCAGCAGCAAGGGGGTCCAAGAGACCCAGTACTTC. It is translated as CASSKGVQETQYF.

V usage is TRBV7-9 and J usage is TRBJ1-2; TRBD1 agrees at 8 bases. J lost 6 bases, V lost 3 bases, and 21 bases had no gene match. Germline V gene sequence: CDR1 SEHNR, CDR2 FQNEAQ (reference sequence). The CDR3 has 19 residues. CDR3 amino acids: CASSFLRTGRSYSPHGYTF. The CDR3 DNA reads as TGTGCCAGCAGCTTTCTCCGGACAGGGAGATCGTACAGCCCCCATGGCTACACCTTC.

CDR3 loop: CASNPWGNVYNEQFF. The CDR3 nucleotides read TGTGCCAGCAATCCTTGGGGGAACGTCTACAATGAGCAGTTCTTC. The chain couples TRBV27 to TRBJ2-1; either TRBD1 or TRBD2 may fit D (5 bases each). This CDR3 region has 15 residues. CDR1 is MNHEY, CDR2 SMNVEV, per germline (reference sequence). Trimming pared 7 bases from V and 3 bases from J, leaving 16 bases between.

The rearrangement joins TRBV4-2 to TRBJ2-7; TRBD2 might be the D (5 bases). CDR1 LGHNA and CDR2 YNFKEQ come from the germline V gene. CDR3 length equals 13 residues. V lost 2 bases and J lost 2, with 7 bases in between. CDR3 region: CASSQRGTYEQYF. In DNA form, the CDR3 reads TGTGCCAGCAGCCAACGGGGAACCTACGAGCAGTACTTC.

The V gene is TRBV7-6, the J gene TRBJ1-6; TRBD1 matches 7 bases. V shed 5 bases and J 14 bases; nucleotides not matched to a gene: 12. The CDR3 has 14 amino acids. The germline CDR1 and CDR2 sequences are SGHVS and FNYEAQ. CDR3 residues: CASSVNQGVGSLHF. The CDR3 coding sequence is TGTGCCAGCAGCGTGAATCAGGGGGTTGGTTCCCTCCACTTT.

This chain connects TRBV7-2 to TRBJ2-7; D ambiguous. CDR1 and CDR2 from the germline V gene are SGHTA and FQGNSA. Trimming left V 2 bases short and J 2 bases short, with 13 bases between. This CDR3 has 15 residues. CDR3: CASSLTRTVTYEQYF. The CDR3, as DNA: TGTGCCAGCAGCTTAACGAGGACGGTTACCTACGAGCAGTACTTC.

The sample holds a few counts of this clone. The DNA of the CDR3 is TGTGCCAGCGGCCCCCTTGGGGCTGGAAACACCATATATTTT. As protein: CASGPLGAGNTIYF. The gene calls are TRBV6-8 and TRBJ1-3; D remains ambiguous. This CDR3 spans 14 amino acids. The germline V gene has CDR1 MNHGY and CDR2 SAAAGT. V gave up 8 bases and J gave up 2 bases, with 13 bases separating them.

DNA for the CDR3: TGTGCCAGCAGCTTGTTCAGTTCCCGATATGGCTACACCTTC. Translation: CASSLFSSRYGYTF. This chain uses TRBV5-6 with TRBJ1-2; D is unresolved. There are 14 residues in the CDR3. The V gene's germline CDR1 is SGHDT and CDR2 YYEEEE. Deletions cut 1 base from V and 5 bases from J, with 12 bases between.

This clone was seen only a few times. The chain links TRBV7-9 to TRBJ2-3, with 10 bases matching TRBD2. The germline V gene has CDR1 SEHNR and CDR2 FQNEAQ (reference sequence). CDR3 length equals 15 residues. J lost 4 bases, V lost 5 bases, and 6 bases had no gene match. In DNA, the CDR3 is TGTGCCAGCAGCCCAAAGCGGGAGGGCCCAGATACGCAGTATTTT. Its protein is CASSPKREGPDTQYF.

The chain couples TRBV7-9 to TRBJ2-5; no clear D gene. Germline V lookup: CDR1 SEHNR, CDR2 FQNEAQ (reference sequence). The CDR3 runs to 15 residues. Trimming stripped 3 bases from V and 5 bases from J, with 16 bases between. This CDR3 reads CASSFGKGPRETQYF. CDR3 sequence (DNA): TGTGCCAGCAGCTTTGGGAAAGGACCACGTGAGACCCAGTACTTC.

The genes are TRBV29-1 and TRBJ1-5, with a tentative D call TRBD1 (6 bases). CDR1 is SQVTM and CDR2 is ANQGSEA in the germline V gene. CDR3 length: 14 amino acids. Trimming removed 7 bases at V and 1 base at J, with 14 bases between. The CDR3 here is CSASGGRSNQPQHF. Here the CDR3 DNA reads TGCAGCGCCTCGGGGGGCAGAAGCAATCAGCCCCAGCATTTT.

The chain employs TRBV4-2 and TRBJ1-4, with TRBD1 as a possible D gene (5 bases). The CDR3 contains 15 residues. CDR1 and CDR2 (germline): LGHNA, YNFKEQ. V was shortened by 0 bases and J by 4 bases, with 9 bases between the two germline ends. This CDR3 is CASSQDGGYNEKLFF. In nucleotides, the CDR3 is TGTGCCAGCAGCCAAGATGGGGGATATAATGAAAAACTGTTTTTT.

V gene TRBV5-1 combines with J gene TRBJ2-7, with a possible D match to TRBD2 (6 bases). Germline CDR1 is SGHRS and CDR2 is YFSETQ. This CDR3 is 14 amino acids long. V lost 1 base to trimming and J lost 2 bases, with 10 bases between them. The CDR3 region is CASSLTGVTYEQYF. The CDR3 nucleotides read TGCGCCAGCAGCTTGACGGGGGTCACCTACGAGCAGTACTTC.